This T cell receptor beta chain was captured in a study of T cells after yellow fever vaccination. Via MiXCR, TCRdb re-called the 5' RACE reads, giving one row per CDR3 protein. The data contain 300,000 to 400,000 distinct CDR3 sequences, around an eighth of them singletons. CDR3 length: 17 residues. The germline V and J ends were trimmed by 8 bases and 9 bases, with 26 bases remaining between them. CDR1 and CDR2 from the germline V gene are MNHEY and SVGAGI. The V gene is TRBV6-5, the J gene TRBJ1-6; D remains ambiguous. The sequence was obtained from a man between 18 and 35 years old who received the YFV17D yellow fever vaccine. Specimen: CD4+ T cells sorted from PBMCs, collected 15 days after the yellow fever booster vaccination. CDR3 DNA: TGTGCCAGCCGACGGACCGGGAGCTTAAGGATGGGTTCACCCCTCCACTTT. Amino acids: CASRRTGSLRMGSPLHF.